This is a list of T cell receptor beta chains from one sample in a study of shared clonotypes between healthy human individuals. TCRdb's table, derived via immunoSEQ multiplex PCR, lists solely in-frame clones and lacks some. This sample has more than 400,000 clones, with roughly 80% found just once. Sequenced input: PBMCs. These TCRs come from a woman aged 35 to 49 in good health. Some clones in this sample may be carry-over from other donors' samples. Each CDR3 is given without its conserved first and last residue.

CDR3 protein: ASSEQGQLNTEAF
V gene: TRBV2
J gene: TRBJ1-1

CDR3 protein: ASSLSGGNNQPQH
V gene: TRBV27
J gene: TRBJ1-5

CDR3 protein: ASSPRVNVGYEQY
V gene: TRBV9
J gene: TRBJ2-7

CDR3 protein: ASSLSLAGISGELF
V gene: TRBV28
J gene: TRBJ2-2

CDR3 protein: ASSPGENTEAF
V gene: TRBV18
J gene: TRBJ1-1

CDR3 protein: ASSYPAGQGTAMTF
V gene: TRBV6-5
J gene: TRBJ1-1

CDR3 protein: ASSLGLAASTDTQY
V gene: TRBV7-2
J gene: TRBJ2-3

CDR3 protein: ASSTSRWRTEAF
V gene: TRBV7-9
J gene: TRBJ1-1

CDR3 protein: ASSQEPGAVNEKLF
V gene: TRBV4-3
J gene: TRBJ1-4

CDR3 protein: ASSLYYRAEEQY
V gene: TRBV5-1
J gene: TRBJ2-7

CDR3 protein: ASSLRLALYEQY
V gene: TRBV28
J gene: TRBJ2-7

CDR3 protein: ASSQDWGLAASPNTGELF
V gene: TRBV4-1
J gene: TRBJ2-2

CDR3 protein: SASPYEQY
V gene: TRBV20-1
J gene: TRBJ2-7

CDR3 protein: AISEAPYLSSYF
V gene: TRBV10-3
J gene: TRBJ2-1

CDR3 protein: ASSSLSDRAAEAF
V gene: TRBV7-6
J gene: TRBJ1-1

CDR3 protein: ASSQGAGATTGELF
V gene: TRBV4-2
J gene: TRBJ2-2

CDR3 protein: ASSFLPRGPEDSNQPQH
V gene: TRBV27
J gene: TRBJ1-5

CDR3 protein: ASSTLAGVRFYEQF
V gene: TRBV7-9
J gene: TRBJ2-1

CDR3 protein: ASSRGAPEAF
V gene: TRBV19
J gene: TRBJ1-1

CDR3 protein: ASSLEGQGSTEAF
V gene: TRBV5-1
J gene: TRBJ1-1

CDR3 protein: ASSVTGTTQETQY
V gene: TRBV9
J gene: TRBJ2-5

CDR3 protein: ASRTVNTEAF
V gene: TRBV30
J gene: TRBJ1-1

CDR3 protein: ASSVAASGALYEQY
V gene: TRBV9
J gene: TRBJ2-7

CDR3 protein: ASSFNRGDEKLF
V gene: TRBV27
J gene: TRBJ1-4

CDR3 protein: ASSSPRATGNYEQY
V gene: TRBV7-2
J gene: TRBJ2-7

CDR3 protein: ASISGTGFYEQY
V gene: TRBV6-1
J gene: TRBJ2-7

CDR3 protein: ASSEMGYGYT
V gene: TRBV19
J gene: TRBJ1-2